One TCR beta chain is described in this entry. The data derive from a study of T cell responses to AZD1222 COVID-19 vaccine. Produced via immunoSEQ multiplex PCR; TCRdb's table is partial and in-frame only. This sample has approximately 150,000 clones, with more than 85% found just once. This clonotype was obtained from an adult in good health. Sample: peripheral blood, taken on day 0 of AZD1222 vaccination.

The CDR3 reads CASSQPTGELFF. In DNA, the CDR3 is TGCGCCAGCAGCCAACCGACCGGGGAGCTGTTTTTT. This chain connects TRBV5-1 to TRBJ2-2, with no clear D. Trimming shortened V by 4 bases and J by 5 bases, and 6 bases separated the two germline ends. The CDR3 extends over 12 amino acids. Germline CDR1 is SGHRS and CDR2 is YFSETQ.